This T cell receptor (beta chain) is from a study of shared clonotypes between healthy human individuals. CDR1 and CDR2 (germline): MGHRA, YSYEKL. The CDR3 totals 19 residues. Trimming removed 0 bases from V and 2 bases from J, with 22 bases in between. Healthy adults negative for HIV, lacking recent acute infections or vaccinations, served as donors. Sequencing was at deep level. Sorted-subset replicate PCR reactions contained roughly 190 ng DNA, corresponding to tens of thousands of T cell genomes. In the source study's methods: As immunoSEQ supplied junction-only sequences (without quality scores), filtering differed. Sequenced by immunoSEQ multiplex PCR; TCRdb stores in-frame clones only, minus some. V and J calls and clone size are copied from that table; D and trimming were computed from the DNA. The sample has about 2.3 million clones, 85% to 95% seen once.

Sequencing used naive CD4+ T cells from PBMCs. The subset was: CD45RA+ positively selected. This receptor was obtained from a young man in good health. Some clones in this sample may be carry-over from other donors' samples. The V and J genes are TRBV4-1 and TRBJ1-2; tentatively, D is TRBD1 (6 bases). The CDR3 region is CASSQDLKARQERNYGYTF. CDR3 coding DNA: TGCGCCAGCAGCCAAGATCTTAAGGCTCGACAGGAGAGGAACTATGGCTACACCTTC.